These 30 T cell receptor beta chains share one sample of origin, sequenced in a study of metastatic and nonmetastatic thyroid tumors. TCRdb ran MiXCR on the PCR reads. The table has around 17,000 clones, around a fifth seen once. No treatment had been given to any patient before thyroid surgery. Sequenced: adjacent normal tissue. Every receptor here comes from a female donor with papillary thyroid cancer or a benign thyroid nodule (not recorded which). Some clones in this sample may be carry-over from other donors' samples.

V gene TRBV3-1 combines with J gene TRBJ2-5; D gene unclear. V was cut by 0 bases and J by 6 bases, with 11 bases left in between. CDR3 length equals 14 residues. Germline CDR1 LGHDT, CDR2 YNNKEL (reference sequence). Written as DNA, the CDR3 is TGTGCCAGCAGCCAAGATGCGGAAAGAAAGACCCAGTACTTC. It encodes CASSQDAERKTQYF.

This clone has only a few counts. J is TRBJ2-7 and V is TRBV24-1; TRBD2 matches at 10 bases. The germline gives CDR1 KGHDR, CDR2 SFDVKD. CDR3 length: 15 amino acids. After removal of 4 bases from V and 6 bases from J, the junction contained 8 bases not matched to a gene. The DNA of the CDR3 is TGTGCCACCAGTGACTCCTCTAGCGGGAGTAGCGAGCAGTACTTC. Translated: CATSDSSSGSSEQYF.

A remark on this clone: The conserved final phenylalanine or tryptophan is absent from the CDR3, which likely points to a read error. V usage is TRBV15 and J usage is TRBJ1-2, with a weak D call TRBD1 (5 bases). This CDR3 comprises 15 residues. Germline CDR1 is LNHNV and CDR2 is YYDKDF (reference sequence). The CDR3 DNA follows: TGTGACTCCAGCAGAGATCGAGAAGGGGCTTATGGCTACACCATC. This translates into CDSSRDREGAYGYTI.

This clone has a handful of counts. This chain links TRBV5-1 with TRBJ2-7, with 8 bases aligning to TRBD2. The CDR3 consists of 11 residues. The trim removed 8 bases at V and 7 bases at J, leaving 5 bases unmatched. Germline lookup yields CDR1 SGHRS and CDR2 YFSETQ. For the CDR3, the DNA is TGCGCCAGTACTAGCGGCCTTGAGCAGTACTTC. Encoded protein: CASTSGLEQYF.

The V call is TRBV11-2, the J call TRBJ2-7; D call uncertain. V lost 0 bases and J lost 2, with 8 bases in between. This CDR3 has 14 amino acids. Germline V CDR1 and CDR2: SGHAT, FQNNGV. In nucleotides, the CDR3 is TGTGCCAGCAGCTTAGAACGGCGGACCTACGAGCAGTACTTC. Translated: CASSLERRTYEQYF.

The CDR3 DNA reads as TGTGCCAGCAGCTTAACGGGACAGGGGACTGAAGCTTTCTTT. As protein: CASSLTGQGTEAFF. The genes are TRBV7-3 and TRBJ1-1; 10 bases map to TRBD1. The CDR3 covers 14 residues. The germline V gene has CDR1 SGHTA and CDR2 FQGTGA. V dropped 0 bases and J dropped 5; count of bases not matched to a gene: 0. Together with reference TRBV7-3 and TRBJ1-1, the CDR3 gives the full variable domain: GAGVSQTPSNKVTEKGKYVELRCDPISGHTALYWYRQSLGQGPEFLIYFQGTGAADDSGLPNDRFFAVRPEGSVSTLKIQRTERGDSAVYLCASSLTGQGTEAFFGQGTRLTVV.

The chain carries TRBV11-3 and TRBJ2-2, with TRBD2 as a possible D gene (5 bases). This CDR3 is built from 16 residues. Germline lookup yields CDR1 SGHNT and CDR2 YENEEA. The V end was cut by 5 bases, the J end by 7 bases, with 20 bases between. The CDR3 region is CASSPSFREYGGELFF. CDR3 in DNA: TGTGCCAGCAGCCCCTCTTTTAGGGAGTACGGCGGGGAGCTGTTTTTT.

This clone turned up a few times. The V and J genes are TRBV28 and TRBJ2-7; 9 bases are a match to TRBD1. Unmatched junction bases numbered 3, after V lost 7 bases and J lost 2 bases. Germline V gives CDR1 MDHEN, CDR2 SYDVKM. The CDR3 is made up of 13 amino acids. The chain's CDR3 is CASTGTGPYEQYF. As DNA, the CDR3 is TGTGCCAGCACGGGGACAGGGCCCTACGAGCAGTACTTC.

This clone has a handful of counts. The CDR3: CASSRPRGLSYEQYF. CDR3 in DNA: TGTGCCAGCAGCAGGCCCAGGGGGCTCTCCTACGAGCAGTACTTC. This chain links TRBV28 with TRBJ2-7; 8 nucleotides line up with TRBD1. The CDR3 sequence is 15 residues long. Trimming at V came to 6 bases and at J to 0 bases, leaving 7 bases not matched to a gene. Per germline, CDR1 MDHEN and CDR2 SYDVKM.

This clone has only a few counts. The rearrangement links TRBV30 to TRBJ1-5; 9 bases agree with TRBD1. Trimming at V came to 1 base and at J to 2 bases, leaving 6 bases not matched to a gene. This CDR3 is 16 amino acids long. Germline V gene data show CDR1 as GTSNPN and CDR2 as SVGIG (reference sequence). CDR3 DNA sequence: TGTGCCTGGAGTGCCTACAGGGGGCAAGGCAATCAGCCCCAGCATTTT. Amino acids: CAWSAYRGQGNQPQHF.

Points on this clone: The same CDR3 also results from other DNA sequences found in this sample. The genes are TRBV5-1 and TRBJ1-5; D not certain. V lost 4 bases to trimming and J lost 2 bases, with 10 bases between them. CDR3 size: 14 residues. Germline CDR1 SGHRS, CDR2 YFSETQ. The chain's CDR3 is CASSPTAGNQPQHF. DNA of the CDR3: TGCGCCAGCAGCCCGACGGCAGGCAATCAGCCCCAGCATTTT.

This clone was counted only a few times. The V gene is TRBV18, the J gene TRBJ2-7, with D unclear. Germline-derived CDR1 and CDR2 are KGHSH and LQKENI. The CDR3 sequence is 17 residues long. Trimming removed 0 bases from V and 0 bases from J, with 15 bases in between. The CDR3 spells CASSPPIQLLSSYEQYF. Written as DNA, the CDR3 is TGTGCCAGCTCACCACCGATACAGCTCCTCAGCTCCTACGAGCAGTACTTC.

This clone has only a few counts. DNA for the CDR3: TGTGCCAGCAGCCAGACAGGGTACCAAGAGACCCAGTACTTC. It translates to CASSQTGYQETQYF. This sequence joins TRBV3-1 and TRBJ2-5, with 7 bases matching TRBD1. J lost 0 bases, V lost 3 bases, and 1 base had no gene match. The germline V gene encodes CDR1 LGHDT and CDR2 YNNKEL (reference sequence). The CDR3 runs to 14 residues.

This clone was picked up a small number of times. This chain uses TRBV11-2 with TRBJ2-2, with 7 positions matching TRBD1. CDR1 SGHAT and CDR2 FQNNGV come from the germline V gene. V shed 5 bases, J shed 3 bases, and the junction held 9 bases outside the gene matches. The CDR3 is 16 amino acids. The CDR3 nucleotides are TGTGCCAGCAGCAACCGGGACAGCCTAGACACCGGGGAGCTGTTTTTT. Translated: CASSNRDSLDTGELFF.

In its sample, this clone was seen a few times. The V and J genes are TRBV7-2 and TRBJ2-3, with D unclear. The ends were cut back, 8 bases at V and 2 bases at J, with 8 bases in the middle. Germline V gene lookup returns CDR1 SGHTA and CDR2 FQGNSA. The CDR3 is 12 amino acids. The CDR3 DNA follows: TGTGCCAGCGCCGACAACACAGATACGCAGTATTTT. This sequence encodes CASADNTDTQYF.

There are a few counts of this clone. This chain joins TRBV25-1 and TRBJ2-2; no clear D gene. V dropped 8 bases and J dropped 3 bases, with 16 bases sitting between them. The CDR3 has 15 amino acids. Germline V lookup: CDR1 MGHDK, CDR2 SYGVNS. DNA of the CDR3: TGTGCCAGCGGTGGAAATCAATGGGACACCGGGGAGCTGTTTTTT. Translating it yields CASGGNQWDTGELFF.

A word on this clone: A single base separates this from a much larger clone, so it may be a read error. The chain joins TRBV11-2 to TRBJ1-1, with TRBD1 as a possible D gene (6 bases). The CDR3 sequence is 14 residues long. Germline V gene sequence: CDR1 SGHAT, CDR2 FQNNGV. The CDR3 nucleotides are TGTACCAGCAGCTTAATCCTGGGGGCAGCTGAAGCTTTCTTT. This codes for CTSSLILGAAEAFF.

The CDR3, as DNA: TGCGCCAGCAGCTTGGAGGGTATGTCTACCAATGAGCAGTTCTTC. Residues: CASSLEGMSTNEQFF. This chain uses TRBV5-1 with TRBJ2-1; D is uncertain. Germline loops: CDR1 SGHRS, CDR2 YFSETQ. The CDR3 is 15 amino acids. The ends were cut back, 0 bases at V and 6 bases at J, with 13 bases in the middle.

Only a few counts were recorded for this clone. V usage is TRBV28 and J usage is TRBJ2-7; TRBD2 agrees at 9 bases. Unmatched junction bases numbered 5, after V lost 6 bases and J lost 2 bases. The CDR3 contains 14 residues. Per the germline V gene, CDR1 is MDHEN and CDR2 is SYDVKM. CDR3 in amino acids: CASREAGGPYEQYF. In DNA, the CDR3 is TGTGCCAGCAGGGAAGCGGGAGGACCCTACGAGCAGTACTTC.

This clone has only a few counts. The rearrangement links TRBV11-1 to TRBJ1-2; 7 nucleotides agree with TRBD1. V lost 5 bases to trimming and J lost 2 bases; unmatched junction nucleotides: 2. The CDR3 is made up of 13 amino acids. The germline V gene encodes CDR1 SGHAT and CDR2 FQDESV (reference sequence). CDR3 in amino acids: CASSPGQNYGYTF. As DNA, the CDR3 is TGTGCCAGCAGCCCGGGACAGAACTATGGCTACACCTTC. The variable domain in full, completed from reference TRBV11-1 and TRBJ1-2, reads EAEVAQSPRYKITEKSQAVAFWCDPISGHATLYWYRQILGQGPELLVQFQDESVVDDSQLPKDRFSAERLKGVDSTLKIQPAELGDSAMYLCASSPGQNYGYTFGSGTRLTVV.

This sequence joins TRBV19 and TRBJ1-5, with D maybe TRBD1 (6 bases). Trimming removed 5 bases from V and 2 bases from J, with 13 bases in between. Germline values: CDR1 LNHDA, CDR2 SQIVND (reference sequence). The CDR3 is 15 amino acids. The CDR3 loop reads CASSAPGAGNQPQHF. The CDR3 nucleotides read TGTGCCAGTAGTGCCCCGGGGGCGGGCAATCAGCCCCAGCATTTT.

The chain is built from TRBV9 and TRBJ1-2; D gene uncertain. CDR3 length: 15 residues. V was clipped by 2 bases and J by 4 bases, with 15 bases between them. Germline V gene lookup returns CDR1 SGDLS and CDR2 YYNGEE. The CDR3 region has the DNA TGTGCCAGCAGCGTGGACGGTAGCCGAATCTATGGCTACACCTTC. The encoded protein is CASSVDGSRIYGYTF.

Details on this clone: Other DNA sequences from this sample encode an identical CDR3 as well. The chain carries TRBV19 and TRBJ2-2, with 8 bases matching TRBD2. CDR1 is LNHDA, CDR2 SQIVND, per germline (reference sequence). This CDR3 is built from 15 residues. With V trimmed by 3 bases and J by 7 bases, 7 bases remained unmatched. The CDR3, as DNA: TGTGCCAGTAGTATCTCTAGCGGGTGGGGCGGGGAGCTGTTTTTT. Protein sequence: CASSISSGWGGELFF.

This clone was observed a handful of times. This chain uses TRBV9 with TRBJ2-2; no clear D. This CDR3 has 12 residues. V lost 1 base and J lost 7, with 5 bases in between. From germline, CDR1 is SGDLS and CDR2 YYNGEE. CDR3 DNA sequence: TGTGCCAGCAGCGTATTTAGCGGGGAGCTGTTTTTT. It codes for CASSVFSGELFF.

This clone was observed a handful of times. This chain joins TRBV12-3 or TRBV12-4 and TRBJ1-1; TRBD1 aligns across 7 bases. With V trimmed by 0 bases and J by 4 bases, 2 bases remained unmatched. The CDR3 runs 14 residues. This chain's CDR3 is CASSLARGLTEAFF. Written as DNA, the CDR3 is TGTGCCAGCAGTTTAGCAAGGGGGCTCACTGAAGCTTTCTTT.

This chain uses TRBV19 with TRBJ1-1; D is possibly TRBD1 (5 bases). Germline V gene sequence: CDR1 LNHDA, CDR2 SQIVND (reference sequence). The CDR3 extends over 13 amino acids. The ends were cut back, 7 bases at V and 4 bases at J, with 13 bases in the middle. The CDR3 sequence is CASKGRGGTEAFF. CDR3 nucleotides: TGTGCCAGTAAAGGGCGGGGGGGCACTGAAGCTTTCTTT.

The chain employs TRBV19 and TRBJ2-7; 9 bases agree with TRBD1. Trimming removed 3 bases from V and 5 bases from J; junction bases left unmatched: 8. Per germline, CDR1 LNHDA and CDR2 SQIVND (reference sequence). The CDR3 runs 15 residues. This CDR3 reads CASSMGQGGFHEQYF. CDR3 nucleotide sequence: TGTGCCAGTAGTATGGGACAGGGAGGTTTCCACGAGCAGTACTTC.

On this clone itself: A much larger clone differs by one base, so this may be a read error. The chain couples TRBV28 to TRBJ1-2; tentatively, D is TRBD1 (6 bases). This CDR3 is 15 amino acids long. Germline CDR1 and CDR2: MDHEN and SYDVKM. CDR3 loop: CASSLRQDSLYCYTF. As DNA, the CDR3 is TGTGCCAGCAGTTTAAGGCAGGACAGCCTCTATTGCTACACCTTC.

This clone was seen a few times. One end of the junction fails to match germline, which may point to a read error. J is TRBJ1-5 and V is TRBV27; a possible D gene is TRBD1 (5 bases). This CDR3 comprises 15 residues. The germline CDR1 and CDR2 sequences are MNHEY and SMNVEV (reference sequence). The CDR3 protein is CASSPRQILNKPQHF. CDR3 nucleotide sequence: TGTGCCAGCAGTCCGAGACAGATTCTCAATAAGCCCCAGCATTTT.

This clone was seen more than once but under ten times. V usage is TRBV6-1 and J usage is TRBJ2-7, with TRBD1 matching 9 bases. The J segment lost 5 bases and the V segment lost 4 bases, leaving 9 bases of the junction unmatched. Germline assignment: CDR1 MNHNS and CDR2 SASEGT. The CDR3 sequence is 15 residues long. CDR3 protein: CASSGEGTGINEQYF. CDR3 in DNA: TGTGCCAGCAGTGGCGAGGGGACAGGGATCAACGAGCAGTACTTC.